Included here is one T cell receptor beta chain sequence, with context. The germline V gene encodes CDR1 MNHEY and CDR2 SVGAGI. The CDR3 consists of 15 residues. Trimming took 2 bases from V and 4 from J; bases not matched to a gene: 5. In the original workflow: Reference gene primer amplification gave nucleated cell count estimates. Sequencing used immunoSEQ multiplex PCR; TCRdb keeps in-frame clones, though not all of them. The V and J calls and the clone size are those of that table, but D and trimming were determined from the DNA. The sample has 250,000 to 300,000 clones, approximately 81% seen once. These data are taken from a study of blood T cell repertoires in COVID-19.

The sample was peripheral blood. The sequence derives from a woman aged 55-70 years with active or convalescent COVID-19. The chain employs TRBV6-5 and TRBJ1-1; 9 nucleotides agree with TRBD1. CDR3 loop: CASSYTGTGTTEAFF. The CDR3 bases are TGTGCCAGCAGTTACACCGGGACAGGGACCACTGAAGCTTTCTTT.